This TCR beta chain was captured in a study of cytomegalovirus exposure and HLA in healthy donors. Of note for this clone: The antigen is not known.

Amplification used 60 Vbeta primers and 13 Jbeta primers. Sequenced by immunoSEQ multiplex PCR; TCRdb stores in-frame clones only, minus some. This sample has about 190,000 clones, with less than 85% found just once. Germline V CDR1 and CDR2: SGHNT, YENEEA. The CDR3 runs to 14 residues. V dropped 5 bases and J dropped 1 base, with 8 bases sitting between them. The study's findings and limits: In a later analysis, several top co-occurrence clusters appeared linked to parvovirus B19, influenza, CMV and Epstein-Barr virus.

Source material: PBMCs. V gene TRBV11-3 combines with J gene TRBJ2-2; D is ambiguous. This TCR was sampled from a man in his thirties or forties in good health and CMV-seropositive. The CDR3 loop is CASSKNRNTGELFF. CDR3 bases: TGTGCCAGCAGCAAAAACAGGAACACCGGGGAGCTGTTTTTT.